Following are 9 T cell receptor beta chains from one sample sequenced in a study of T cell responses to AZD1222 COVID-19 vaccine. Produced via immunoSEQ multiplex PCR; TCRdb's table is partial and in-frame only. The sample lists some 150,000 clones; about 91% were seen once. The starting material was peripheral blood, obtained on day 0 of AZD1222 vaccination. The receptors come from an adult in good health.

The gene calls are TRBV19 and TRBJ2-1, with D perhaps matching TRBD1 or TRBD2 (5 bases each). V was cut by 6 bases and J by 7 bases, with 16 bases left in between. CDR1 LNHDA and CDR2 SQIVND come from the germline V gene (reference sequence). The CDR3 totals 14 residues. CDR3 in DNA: TGTGCCAGTAGGGGGGAATGGAAACTTAATGAGCAGTTCTTC. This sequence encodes CASRGEWKLNEQFF.

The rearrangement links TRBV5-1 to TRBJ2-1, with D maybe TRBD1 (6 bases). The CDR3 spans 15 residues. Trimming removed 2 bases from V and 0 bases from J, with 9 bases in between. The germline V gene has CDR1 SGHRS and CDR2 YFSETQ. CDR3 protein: CASSFGRGSYNEQFF. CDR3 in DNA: TGCGCCAGCAGCTTCGGCAGGGGCTCCTACAATGAGCAGTTCTTC.

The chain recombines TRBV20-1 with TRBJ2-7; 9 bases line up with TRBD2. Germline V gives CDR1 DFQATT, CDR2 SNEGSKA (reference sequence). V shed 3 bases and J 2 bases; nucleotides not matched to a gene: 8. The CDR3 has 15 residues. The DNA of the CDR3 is TGCAGTGCTAGTAGGCCGGCGGGAGGGACCTACGAGCAGTACTTC. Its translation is CSASRPAGGTYEQYF.

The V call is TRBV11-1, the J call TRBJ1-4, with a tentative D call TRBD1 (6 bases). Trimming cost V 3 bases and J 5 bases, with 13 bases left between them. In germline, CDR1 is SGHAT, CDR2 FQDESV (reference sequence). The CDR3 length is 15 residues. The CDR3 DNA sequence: TGTGCCAGCAGCTTCGCGCAGGGGACAAATGAAAAACTGTTTTTT. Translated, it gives CASSFAQGTNEKLFF.

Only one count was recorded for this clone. The CDR3 region is CASSTSLDGTDTQYF. As DNA, the CDR3 is TGTGCCAGTAGTACCTCATTAGATGGCACAGATACGCAGTATTTT. This sequence joins TRBV19 and TRBJ2-3; D is unclear. V dropped 4 bases and J dropped 1 base, with 12 bases sitting between them. This CDR3 region has 15 residues. The germline V gene has CDR1 LNHDA and CDR2 SQIVND (reference sequence).

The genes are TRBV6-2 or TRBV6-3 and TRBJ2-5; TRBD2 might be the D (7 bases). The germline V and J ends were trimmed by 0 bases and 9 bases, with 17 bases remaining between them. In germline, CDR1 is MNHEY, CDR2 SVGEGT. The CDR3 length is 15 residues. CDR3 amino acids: CASSYSGQPAGAQYF. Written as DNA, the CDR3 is TGTGCCAGCAGTTACTCCGGACAGCCCGCGGGGGCCCAGTACTTC.

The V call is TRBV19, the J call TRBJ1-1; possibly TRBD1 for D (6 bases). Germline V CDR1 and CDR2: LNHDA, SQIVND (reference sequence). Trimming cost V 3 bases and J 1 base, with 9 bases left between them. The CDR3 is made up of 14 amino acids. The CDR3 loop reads CASSISGANTEAFF. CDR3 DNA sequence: TGTGCCAGTAGTATTTCGGGGGCGAACACTGAAGCTTTCTTT.

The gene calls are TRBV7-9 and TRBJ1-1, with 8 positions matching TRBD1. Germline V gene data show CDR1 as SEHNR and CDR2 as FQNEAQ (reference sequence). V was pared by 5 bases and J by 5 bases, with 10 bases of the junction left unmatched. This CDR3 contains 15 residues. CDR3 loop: CASSTYRGTRTEAFF. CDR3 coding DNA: TGTGCCAGCAGCACATACAGGGGGACGAGAACTGAAGCTTTCTTT.

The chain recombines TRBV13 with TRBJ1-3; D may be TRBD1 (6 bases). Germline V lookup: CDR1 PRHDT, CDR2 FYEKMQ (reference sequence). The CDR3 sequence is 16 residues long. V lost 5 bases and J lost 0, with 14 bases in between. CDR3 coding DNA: TGTGCCAGCAGCCCGACAGGACGTGCCTCTGGAAACACCATATATTTT. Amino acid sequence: CASSPTGRASGNTIYF.